These 24 T cell receptor beta chains were sequenced from one sample in a study of early T cells in non-severe SARS-CoV-2 infection. TCRdb redid the calling of the 5' RACE reads with MiXCR, one entry per CDR3 protein. The repertoire holds tens of thousands of distinct CDR3 sequences, with roughly an eighth as singletons. The specimen sequenced was whole blood. Receptor source: an adult who was a healthcare worker with PCR-confirmed SARS-CoV-2 infection or an uninfected control (not recorded which).

V is TRBV28 and J is TRBJ2-6; tentative D call: TRBD2 (6 bases). The V end was cut by 4 bases, the J end by 4 bases, with 14 bases between. The CDR3 contains 16 residues. Germline CDR1 is MDHEN and CDR2 is SYDVKM. The CDR3 region is CASSSLSGGGANVLTF. CDR3 nucleotides: TGTGCCAGCAGTTCCCTTAGCGGTGGAGGGGCCAACGTCCTGACTTTC.

This chain links TRBV29-1 with TRBJ2-2; TRBD1 is a possible D gene (5 bases). The V and J ends lost 3 bases and 1 base respectively, with 6 bases between them. Per germline, CDR1 SQVTM and CDR2 ANQGSEA. The CDR3 sequence is 13 residues long. The CDR3 protein is CSVDRENTGELFF. CDR3 nucleotide sequence: TGCAGCGTTGACAGGGAGAACACCGGGGAGCTGTTTTTT.

In this sample, this clonotype turned up a few times. CDR3 sequence reads: CASSPSRSEQFF. CDR3 coding DNA: TGTGCCAGCAGCCCATCCCGTTCGGAGCAGTTCTTC. This chain joins TRBV9 and TRBJ2-1; D not certain. The CDR3 loop spans 12 amino acids. V lost 4 bases and J lost 10, with 12 bases in between. Looked up from germline, CDR1 is SGDLS and CDR2 is YYNGEE.

This clonotype was recorded many times. V usage is TRBV6-2 or TRBV6-3 and J usage is TRBJ2-7; D call uncertain. V dropped 5 bases and J dropped 0 bases, with 14 bases sitting between them. The CDR3 length is 15 residues. In germline, CDR1 is MNHEY, CDR2 SVGEGT. The CDR3 DNA reads as TGTGCCAGCAGTAGTCTCGCCTCCTTCTCCTACGAGCAGTACTTC. Protein product: CASSSLASFSYEQYF.

J is TRBJ2-3 and V is TRBV7-2; the D is unclear. V dropped 2 bases and J dropped 4 bases, with 1 base sitting between them. CDR3 length: 11 amino acids. Looked up from germline, CDR1 is SGHTA and CDR2 is FQGNSA. CDR3 in amino acids: CASSLSDTQYF. CDR3 sequence (DNA): TGTGCCAGCAGCTTATCAGATACGCAGTATTTT.

This clonotype showed up just a few times. The rearrangement links TRBV29-1 to TRBJ2-5; D is possibly TRBD1 (7 bases). Looked up from germline, CDR1 is SQVTM and CDR2 is ANQGSEA. The CDR3 is 15 amino acids. Trimming stripped 3 bases from V and 4 bases from J, with 18 bases between. The CDR3 sequence: CSVDVAGGGVETQYF. In DNA form, the CDR3 reads TGCAGCGTTGACGTCGCAGGGGGAGGAGTAGAGACCCAGTACTTC.

The chain is built from TRBV29-1 and TRBJ2-3; TRBD1 might be the D (5 bases). V lost 4 bases to trimming and J lost 4 bases, with 9 bases between them. The germline V gene has CDR1 SQVTM and CDR2 ANQGSEA. The CDR3 is 12 residues long. The CDR3 sequence: CSVARAADTQYF. As DNA, the CDR3 is TGCAGCGTTGCCAGGGCCGCAGATACGCAGTATTTT.

This chain joins TRBV6-2 or TRBV6-3 and TRBJ2-1, with TRBD2 matching 13 bases. The CDR3 spans 15 residues. The V gene end was trimmed by 6 bases and the J gene end by 9 bases; junction bases not matched to a gene: 8. CDR1 MNHEY and CDR2 SVGEGT come from the germline V gene. CDR3 nucleotide sequence: TGTGCCAGCAGATCCGGGACTAGCGGGACTGGTGAGCAGTTCTTC. Its protein is CASRSGTSGTGEQFF.

This clonotype has a count of ten or more. The chain couples TRBV20-1 to TRBJ2-2, with a possible D match to TRBD2 (6 bases). Germline CDR1 DFQATT, CDR2 SNEGSKA (reference sequence). The germline V and J ends were trimmed by 3 bases and 2 bases, with 13 bases remaining between them. The CDR3 contains 15 residues. In DNA, the CDR3 is TGCAGTGCTAGGACGGGAGTTGCTAACACCGGGGAGCTGTTTTTT. Translation gives CSARTGVANTGELFF.

This clonotype showed up many times. This chain uses TRBV28 with TRBJ2-6; the match to TRBD1 covers 12 bases. This CDR3 comprises 20 residues. Germline lookup yields CDR1 MDHEN and CDR2 SYDVKM. J was trimmed by 4 bases and V by 6 bases; bases with no gene match: 16. CDR3 sequence (DNA): TGTGCCAGCAGCCCTTTTTTTGGGACAGGGGGCGCGGTAGGGGCCAACGTCCTGACTTTC. Amino acids: CASSPFFGTGGAVGANVLTF.

There are a few counts of this clonotype. Germline and junction disagree at one end, which may indicate a read error. The rearrangement links TRBV3-1 to TRBJ1-6; D is ambiguous. The germline V gene has CDR1 LGHDT and CDR2 YNNKEL (reference sequence). CDR3 length equals 13 residues. CDR3 DNA sequence: TGTGCCAGCAGCCAAAGGGTAGTCGGAGTCCTGAACTTT. Its translation is CASSQRVVGVLNF.

The chain couples TRBV6-4 to TRBJ2-1, with TRBD2 identical over 9 bases. CDR3 length equals 16 residues. J was trimmed by 9 bases and V by 0 bases; bases with no gene match: 9. Germline V gene data show CDR1 as MRHNA and CDR2 as SNTAGT. The CDR3 region is CASSDSKREARGEQFF. CDR3 DNA sequence: TGTGCCAGCAGTGACTCGAAGCGGGAGGCCCGGGGTGAGCAGTTCTTC.

The table lists this clonotype with many counts. The J gene is TRBJ1-3, the V gene TRBV20-1, with 12 nucleotides matching TRBD1. The CDR3 contains 16 residues. V dropped 6 bases and J dropped 2; count of bases not matched to a gene: 8. CDR1 is DFQATT, CDR2 SNEGSKA, per germline (reference sequence). This CDR3 reads CSALRGDRGPGNTIYF. The CDR3 nucleotides are TGCAGTGCCCTCCGTGGGGACAGGGGGCCTGGAAACACCATATATTTT.

V is TRBV7-9 and J is TRBJ2-1, with D perhaps assigned TRBD1 or TRBD2 (5 bases each). Deletions cut 6 bases from V and 5 bases from J, with 14 bases between. CDR3 size: 14 residues. Germline CDR1 SEHNR, CDR2 FQNEAQ (reference sequence). The CDR3 region is CASSHGTHNNEQFF. CDR3 coding DNA: TGTGCCAGCAGTCACGGGACCCACAACAATGAGCAGTTCTTC.

This clonotype was counted between two and nine times. CDR3 sequence (DNA): TGTGCCACCAGCAGAAATTTACTAGCGGGAGGGAGCACAGATACGCAGTATTTT. Residues: CATSRNLLAGGSTDTQYF. The chain joins TRBV15 to TRBJ2-3; 13 bases are a match to TRBD2. The CDR3 covers 18 residues. With V trimmed by 2 bases and J by 0 bases, 5 bases remained unmatched. The germline CDR1 and CDR2 sequences are LNHNV and YYDKDF (reference sequence).

The V call is TRBV20-1, the J call TRBJ2-3; the D is unclear. This CDR3 contains 13 residues. V lost 4 bases and J lost 0, with 8 bases in between. Germline CDR1 reads DFQATT; CDR2 reads SNEGSKA (reference sequence). CDR3 in DNA: TGCAGTGCTACCCATGACAGCACAGATACGCAGTATTTT. It encodes CSATHDSTDTQYF.

This clonotype was seen a handful of times. The V call is TRBV2, the J call TRBJ2-7; 7 nucleotides match TRBD1. The germline gives CDR1 SNHLY, CDR2 FYNNEI. This CDR3 has 14 amino acids. Trimming took 4 bases from V and 1 from J; bases not matched to a gene: 4. In DNA form, the CDR3 reads TGTGCCAGCAGTGCAAGGACAGGATCCTACGAGCAGTACTTC. Residues: CASSARTGSYEQYF. The full variable domain, in which reference TRBV2 and TRBJ2-7 provide the parts outside the CDR3, is EPEVTQTPSHQVTQMGQEVILRCVPISNHLYFYWYRQILGQKVEFLVSFYNNEISEKSEIFDDQFSVERPDGSNFTLKIRSTKLEDSAMYFCASSARTGSYEQYFGPGTRLTVT.

This clonotype was seen only a few times. The rearrangement uses TRBV11-2 and TRBJ2-2; TRBD1 matches at 8 bases. Looked up from germline, CDR1 is SGHAT and CDR2 is FQNNGV. With V trimmed by 5 bases and J by 8 bases, 16 bases remained unmatched. CDR3 size: 17 residues. CDR3 DNA sequence: TGTGCCAGCAGCCAGCGCTCCAGGGGGCCCTGGGCGGGGGAGCTGTTTTTT. Its translation is CASSQRSRGPWAGELFF. Full variable domain (remainder filled in from reference TRBV11-2 and TRBJ2-2): EAGVAQSPRYKIIEKRQSVAFWCNPISGHATLYWYQQILGQGPKLLIQFQNNGVVDDSQLPKDRFSAERLKGVDSTLKIQPAKLEDSAVYLCASSQRSRGPWAGELFFGEGSRLTVL.

The chain employs TRBV29-1 and TRBJ2-5, with no clear D. The CDR3 spans 10 residues. Trimming took 4 bases from V and 9 from J, leaving 9 bases between them. In germline, CDR1 is SQVTM, CDR2 ANQGSEA. Written as DNA, the CDR3 is TGCAGCGTTGTTTATATGGCCCAGTACTTC. It yields the protein CSVVYMAQYF.

There are a few counts of this clonotype. V usage is TRBV27 and J usage is TRBJ2-7; 9 bases fit TRBD1. CDR3 length: 15 amino acids. V shed 5 bases and J 6 bases; nucleotides not matched to a gene: 11. From germline, CDR1 is MNHEY and CDR2 SMNVEV (reference sequence). The CDR3 protein is CASSGGTGKSGEQYF. CDR3 nucleotides: TGTGCCAGCAGTGGTGGGACAGGGAAATCGGGCGAGCAGTACTTC.

This clonotype was observed many times. This rearrangement joins TRBV7-8 to TRBJ2-3, with 10 bases identical to TRBD2. This CDR3 has 14 amino acids. V lost 9 bases to trimming and J lost 6 bases; unmatched junction nucleotides: 9. Germline V gene lookup returns CDR1 SGHVS and CDR2 FQNEAQ. CDR3 DNA: TGTGCCAGTCACAGCGGGAGGGCCTGGGATACGCAGTATTTT. Protein sequence: CASHSGRAWDTQYF.

This clonotype is deemed large (0.1 to 1%). V usage is TRBV4-1 and J usage is TRBJ2-7; D is unclear. V shed 0 bases and J shed 3 bases, with 6 bases lying between them. CDR3 size: 13 residues. CDR1 is MGHRA, CDR2 YSYEKL, per germline. Written as DNA, the CDR3 is TGCGCCAGCAGCCAAGAAGTTTTCTACGAGCAGTACTTC. Encoded protein: CASSQEVFYEQYF.

Concerning this clonotype itself: An end of the junction does not agree with germline; a read error may underlie this. V and J are TRBV29-1 and TRBJ2-3, with unresolved D. Germline CDR1 is SQVTM and CDR2 is ANQGSEA. The CDR3 extends over 10 amino acids. The CDR3 is CSDETDTQYF. The CDR3 DNA follows: TGCAGCGATGAAACGGATACGCAGTATTTT.

This clonotype was seen a few times. The chain carries TRBV7-9 and TRBJ2-5; D possibly corresponds to TRBD2 (6 bases). CDR3 length equals 15 residues. Per the germline V gene, CDR1 is SEHNR and CDR2 is FQNEAQ (reference sequence). V was clipped by 5 bases and J by 3 bases, with 16 bases between them. In nucleotides, the CDR3 is TGTGCCAGCAGCCCTGGCAGGACGGGAGAAGAGACCCAGTACTTC. Amino acid sequence: CASSPGRTGEETQYF. Full variable domain (missing parts from reference TRBV7-9 and TRBJ2-5): DTGVSQNPRHKITKRGQNVTFRCDPISEHNRLYWYRQTLGQGPEFLTYFQNEAQLEKSRLLSDRFSAERPKGSFSTLEIQRTEQGDSAMYLCASSPGRTGEETQYFGPGTRLLVL.